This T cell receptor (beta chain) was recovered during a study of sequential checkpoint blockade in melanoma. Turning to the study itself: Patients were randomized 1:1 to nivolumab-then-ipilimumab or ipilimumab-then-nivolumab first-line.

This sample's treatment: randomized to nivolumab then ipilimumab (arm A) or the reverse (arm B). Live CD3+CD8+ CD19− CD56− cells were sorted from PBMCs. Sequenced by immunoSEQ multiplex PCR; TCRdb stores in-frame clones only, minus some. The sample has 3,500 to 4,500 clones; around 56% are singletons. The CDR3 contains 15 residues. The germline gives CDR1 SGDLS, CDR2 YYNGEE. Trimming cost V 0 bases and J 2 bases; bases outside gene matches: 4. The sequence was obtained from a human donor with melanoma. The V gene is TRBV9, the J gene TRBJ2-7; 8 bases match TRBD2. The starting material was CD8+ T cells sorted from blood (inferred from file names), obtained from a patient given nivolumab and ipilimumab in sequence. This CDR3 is CASSVEAAGAYEQYF. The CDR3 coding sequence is TGTGCCAGCAGCGTAGAGGCAGCGGGAGCCTACGAGCAGTACTTC. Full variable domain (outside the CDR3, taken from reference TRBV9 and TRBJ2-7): DSGVTQTPKHLITATGQRVTLRCSPRSGDLSVYWYQQSLDQGLQFLIQYYNGEERAKGNILERFSAQQFPDLHSELNLSSLELGDSALYFCASSVEAAGAYEQYFGPGTRLTVT.